This T cell receptor beta chain is from a study of blood T cell repertoires in COVID-19. Study overall: Italy, Spain and the United States were the sources of the convalescent and acute COVID-19 samples. T cells, B-cell-depleted T cells, or PBMCs supplied cDNA or gDNA.

In the source study's methods: Reference gene primer amplification gave estimated nucleated cell counts. Sequenced by immunoSEQ multiplex PCR; TCRdb stores in-frame clones only, minus some. V and J calls and clone size come straight from that table; D and trimming were deduced from the DNA. Here the sample spans fewer than 150,000 clones, about 85% being singletons. Per the germline V gene, CDR1 is MNHEY and CDR2 is SMNVEV (reference sequence). Trimming cost V 3 bases and J 2 bases; bases outside gene matches: 16. This CDR3 is 18 amino acids long. The rearrangement uses TRBV27 and TRBJ2-7; TRBD2 aligns across 7 bases. This receptor was taken from a human donor in a cohort sampled during active COVID-19. Sequenced material: peripheral blood. The CDR3 region has the DNA TGTGCCAGCAGTTTTAAGGTACACCGGGGAGGGATAACCTACGAGCAGTACTTC. It yields the protein CASSFKVHRGGITYEQYF.